This T cell receptor (beta chain) was profiled in a study of T cells in Graves' hyperthyroidism and ophthalmopathy. Together with thyroid ultrasound, orbital computed tomography, serum thyroxine and TRAb, clinical symptoms were used for diagnoses. The table lists this clonotype with a count of one. What it recognizes is unknown. The study, taken as a whole, reports: Most thyroid clonotypes that were expanded above 0.001 also turned up in blood.

The CDR3 regions of TCR beta were amplified from RNA transcripts. Initially, a first-round RT-PCR of the TCR CDR3 employed the HTBI primer set. TCRdb processed the multiplex PCR reads anew with MiXCR; each CDR3 protein has one entry. This table has fewer than 250,000 distinct CDR3 sequences, around 24% appearing once. CDR1 is MNHEY, CDR2 SVGAGI, per germline. V lost 0 bases to trimming and J lost 1 base, with 10 bases between them. This CDR3 contains 16 residues. The V and J genes are TRBV6-5 and TRBJ1-5; D is possibly TRBD1 (5 bases). Source material: blood. The clonotype was recovered from a middle-aged woman with Graves' ophthalmopathy. The CDR3 region has the DNA TGTGCCAGCAGTTACTCGATCAGGGTCAGCAATCAGCCCCAGCATTTT. Protein sequence: CASSYSIRVSNQPQHF.